These T cell receptor beta chains were read from a single sample in a study of cytomegalovirus exposure and HLA in healthy donors. Produced via immunoSEQ multiplex PCR; TCRdb's table is partial and in-frame only. The sample records around 140,000 clones, 75% to 80% being singletons. Specimen: PBMCs. The receptors stem from a male donor in good health and CMV-seronegative. The CDR3 runs from the conserved cysteine through the conserved F or W. The D gene is left open where the match is weak. Not all rows give a size; the values are once, few, many and, for expanded clones, a class.

>.|TRBJ1-5|.|TRBV19
CASSSRGYSNQPQHF
TGTGCCAGTAGTTCCCGGGGGTATAGCAATCAGCCCCAGCATTTT
>TRBD1|TRBJ2-5|once|TRBV4-3
CASSQELGQGWETQYF
TGCGCCAGCAGCCAAGAATTGGGACAGGGGTGGGAGACCCAGTACTTC
>.|TRBJ1-1|few|TRBV6-1
CATWGVVSDTEAFF
TGTGCCACCTGGGGCGTGGTGTCAGACACTGAAGCTTTCTTT
>.|TRBJ1-2|.|TRBV5-8
CASSAGYRANYGYTF
TGTGCCAGCAGTGCCGGTTACAGGGCAAACTATGGCTACACCTTC
>TRBD1|TRBJ1-2|.|TRBV11-2
CASSFQEGQGYGYTF
TGTGCCAGCAGCTTTCAAGAGGGACAGGGTTATGGCTACACCTTC
>.|TRBJ1-1|.|TRBV2
CASSVRTENTEAFF
TGTGCCAGCAGTGTAAGGACAGAGAACACTGAAGCTTTCTTT
>TRBD2|TRBJ2-5|.|TRBV5-1
CASTSGGGETQYF
TGCGCCAGCACCTCGGGAGGAGGGGAGACCCAGTACTTC
>.|TRBJ2-5|.|TRBV7-2
CASSLSYLPVAQYF
TGTGCCAGCAGCTTATCATACTTACCGGTCGCCCAGTACTTC
>TRBD1|TRBJ1-2|.|TRBV19
CASSNPVTGGGYGYTF
TGTGCCAGTAGTAACCCCGTGACAGGGGGTGGGTATGGCTACACCTTC
>TRBD2|TRBJ2-3|once|TRBV2
CASSERLAGTDTQYF
TGTGCCAGCAGTGAAAGGCTAGCGGGCACAGATACGCAGTATTTT
>TRBD1|TRBJ1-5|.|TRBV10-3
CAISESLGTGGGMSNQPQHF
TGTGCCATCAGTGAGTCTTTAGGGACAGGGGGCGGGATGAGCAATCAGCCCCAGCATTTT
>.|TRBJ2-1|.|TRBV19
CASSIAYQGRDNEQFF
TGTGCCAGTAGTATAGCATACCAGGGTCGCGACAATGAGCAGTTCTTC
>.|TRBJ1-5|.|TRBV5-6
CASSLAGQLNQPQHF
TGTGCCAGCAGCTTGGCAGGTCAGCTTAATCAGCCCCAGCATTTT
>TRBD1|TRBJ2-7|.|TRBV5-6
CASSRLTGVAYEQYF
TGTGCCAGCAGCCGCCTAACAGGGGTAGCCTACGAGCAGTACTTC
>.|TRBJ1-4|.|TRBV19
CASLRGSNEKLFF
TGTGCCAGCCTCAGGGGCTCTAATGAAAAACTGTTTTTT
>.|TRBJ1-6|few|TRBV7-9
CASSSRSGWNGSPLHF
TGTGCCAGCAGCTCCCGCTCGGGGTGGAATGGCTCACCCCTCCACTTT
>TRBD2|TRBJ2-3|.|TRBV9
CASSYGLAGKDTQYF
TGTGCCAGCAGCTACGGACTAGCGGGGAAGGATACGCAGTATTTT
>TRBD2|TRBJ2-2|once|TRBV4-1
CASSQDASGGHTGELFF
TGCGCCAGCAGCCAAGATGCTAGCGGGGGCCACACCGGGGAGCTGTTTTTT
>.|TRBJ2-3|.|TRBV5-6
CASLDTSTDTQYF
TGTGCCAGCCTGGACACTAGCACAGATACGCAGTATTTT
>.|TRBJ2-5|.|TRBV30
CAWMTGAGGREQYF
TGTGCCTGGATGACGGGGGCAGGGGGTCGAGAGCAGTACTTC
>TRBD2|TRBJ2-5|.|TRBV5-1
CASSLGRGGPETQYF
TGCGCCAGCAGCTTGGGGCGGGGGGGCCCAGAGACCCAGTACTTC
>TRBD2|TRBJ2-5|.|TRBV5-4
CASSTPGTRGVQETQYF
TGTGCCAGCAGCACCCCCGGGACTAGGGGGGTTCAAGAGACCCAGTACTTC
>TRBD2|TRBJ2-5|.|TRBV5-4
CASSTTLAGGTSQYF
TGTGCCAGCAGCACTACTCTAGCGGGGGGTACCTCCCAGTACTTC
>.|TRBJ1-4|.|TRBV30
CAWAGYNEKLFF
TGTGCCTGGGCAGGGTATAATGAAAAACTGTTTTTT
>.|TRBJ1-6|.|TRBV14
CASSQDRTGFEHSPLHF
TGTGCCAGCAGCCAAGATAGGACGGGATTCGAGCATTCACCCCTCCACTTT
>TRBD1|TRBJ2-7|.|TRBV10-1
CASSESGTAYEQYF
TGCGCCAGCAGTGAGTCGGGGACAGCCTACGAGCAGTACTTC
>.|TRBJ2-7|.|TRBV5-1
CASSPDGGPHSEQYF
TGCGCCAGCAGCCCGGACGGAGGGCCCCACTCGGAGCAGTACTTC
>TRBD2|TRBJ2-3|.|TRBV9
CASSVALAGTKPGTQYF
TGTGCCAGCAGCGTAGCCCTAGCGGGGACAAAACCAGGTACGCAGTATTTT
>TRBD1|TRBJ2-4|once|TRBV6-5
CASSPGQIKNIQYF
TGTGCCAGCAGTCCGGGACAGATAAAAAACATTCAGTACTTC
>.|TRBJ2-7|.|TRBV7-2
CASSFGGSRSYEQYF
TGTGCCAGCAGCTTTGGGGGCAGCCGATCCTACGAGCAGTACTTC